Detailed here is one TCR beta chain. The data were obtained in a study of memory CD4+ T cells and cytomegalovirus serostatus. Repertoires were generated with immunoSEQ multiplex PCR, while TCRdb's copy carries only in-frame clones and drops some. Here the sample spans about 31,000 clones, around 76% being singletons. The sort gate was single viable CD3+CD4+CD8-CD45RO+ cells for memory CD4+ T cells. CMV serostatus came from serum IgG against pp150, pp28, p38, p52. Germline V gene data show CDR1 as ENHRY and CDR2 as SYGVKD. The CDR3 length is 13 residues. The V and J ends lost 7 bases and 5 bases respectively, with 14 bases between them.

The receptor's source is an adult in good health and CMV-seronegative. Some clones in this sample may be carry-over from other donors' samples. The genes are TRBV10-3 and TRBJ1-1; possible D gene TRBD1, 6 bases. Sequencing was carried out using memory CD4+ T cells from blood. The CDR3 spells CAIKGVIGTEAFF. DNA for the CDR3: TGTGCCATCAAGGGGGTTATCGGAACTGAAGCTTTCTTT.